These 19 T cell receptor beta chains came from one sample sequenced in a study of blood T cell repertoires in COVID-19 (dated by TCRdb to 2018 to 2021). The library was produced with the immunoSEQ multiplex PCR assay. TCRdb retrieved this table from immuneACCESS and kept in-frame rearrangements only. Not all clones are present; in checked studies, unresolved V genes account for under half, and no reason is known for the remainder. The sample table shows 35,000 to 50,000 clones, and roughly 71% are seen once. In total, the top ten clones hold 6.2% of the sample. Sequencing used peripheral blood. These receptor sequences come from a man aged 80 or over with acute or convalescent COVID-19.

This clone was detected ten times or more. The chain is built from TRBV19 and TRBJ1-2; no clear D gene. CDR3 size: 16 residues. Trimming cost V 2 bases and J 0 bases, with 13 bases left between them. CDR1 is LNHDA, CDR2 SQIVND, per germline (reference sequence). This chain's CDR3 is CASSILRRQANYGYTF. CDR3 DNA sequence: TGTGCCAGTAGTATACTTAGACGCCAGGCTAACTATGGCTACACCTTC.

This clone showed up just a few times. The DNA for the CDR3 is TGTGCCAGCGGACGGAGGCCTGAAGCTTTCTTT. It yields the protein CASGRRPEAFF. The gene calls are TRBV7-2 and TRBJ1-1; D is ambiguous. The germline gives CDR1 SGHTA, CDR2 FQGNSA. Trimming stripped 8 bases from V and 6 bases from J, with 10 bases between. This CDR3 spans 11 amino acids. Filled out from reference TRBV7-2 and TRBJ1-1, the complete variable domain reads GAGVSQSPSNKVTEKGKDVELRCDPISGHTALYWYRQSLGQGLEFLIYFQGNSAPDKSGLPSDRFSAERTGGSVSTLTIQRTQQEDSAVYLCASGRRPEAFFGQGTRLTVV.

The V gene is TRBV6-2 or TRBV6-3, the J gene TRBJ2-5; D gene uncertain. Germline CDR1 and CDR2: MNHEY and SVGEGT. Trimming cost V 6 bases and J 5 bases, with 16 bases left between them. This CDR3 spans 14 amino acids. The CDR3 loop is CASSGAAIYETQYF. The CDR3 DNA is TGTGCCAGCAGCGGCGCGGCGATCTACGAGACCCAGTACTTC.

This sequence joins TRBV5-4 and TRBJ1-2, with TRBD1 matching over 8 bases. J was trimmed by 6 bases and V by 4 bases; bases with no gene match: 8. The germline V gene encodes CDR1 SGHNT and CDR2 YYREEE (reference sequence). The CDR3 is made up of 14 amino acids. The CDR3 coding sequence is TGTGCCAGCAGCCCTGGACAGGGCCTAGATGGCTACACCTTC. It translates to CASSPGQGLDGYTF.

Ten or more counts support this clone. V gene TRBV3-1 (or the pseudogene TRBV3-2) combines with J gene TRBJ2-4, with D possibly being TRBD2 (6 bases). The germline gives CDR1 LGHDT, CDR2 YNNKEL (reference sequence). The ends were cut back, 0 bases at V and 2 bases at J, with 11 bases in the middle. The CDR3 covers 16 residues. The CDR3 loop is CASSQDGSGPKNIQYF. For the CDR3, the DNA is TGTGCCAGCAGCCAAGATGGTAGCGGTCCCAAAAACATTCAGTACTTC.

The J gene is TRBJ1-5, the V gene TRBV27; 7 bases are shared with TRBD1. V lost 2 bases and J lost 3; bases outside the gene matches: 10. CDR1 and CDR2 from the germline V gene are MNHEY and SMNVEV (reference sequence). The CDR3 runs to 17 residues. The CDR3 spells CASSLRIAGTDNQPQHF. CDR3 sequence (DNA): TGTGCCAGCAGTTTACGAATAGCCGGGACAGACAATCAGCCCCAGCATTTT.

The V and J genes are TRBV19 and TRBJ1-4, with TRBD1 matching over 9 bases. This CDR3 is 13 amino acids long. The V gene's germline CDR1 is LNHDA and CDR2 SQIVND (reference sequence). Germline trimming cut 10 bases from V and 6 bases from J; bases unmatched to any gene: 6. CDR3 residues: CATRQGGDEKLFF. The CDR3 DNA reads TGTGCCACCAGACAGGGGGGAGATGAAAAACTGTTTTTT. The full variable domain, its missing parts supplied by reference TRBV19 and TRBJ1-4, is DGGITQSPKYLFRKEGQNVTLSCEQNLNHDAMYWYRQDPGQGLRLIYYSQIVNDFQKGDIAEGYSVSREKKESFPLTVTSAQKNPTAFYLCATRQGGDEKLFFGSGTQLSVL.

The genes are TRBV19 and TRBJ1-5; 7 positions match TRBD1. CDR3 length: 14 amino acids. Per germline, CDR1 LNHDA and CDR2 SQIVND (reference sequence). V dropped 2 bases and J dropped 6; count of bases not matched to a gene: 4. The CDR3 loop reads CASSIQGEGQPQHF. Written as DNA, the CDR3 is TGTGCCAGTAGTATACAGGGGGAAGGTCAGCCCCAGCATTTT.

The chain carries TRBV7-2 and TRBJ2-4; D call uncertain. This CDR3 has 12 residues. V lost 3 bases and J 4 bases, leaving 4 bases between the germline ends. From germline, CDR1 is SGHTA and CDR2 FQGNSA. CDR3 coding DNA: TGTGCCAGCAGCTTTTTAAAAAACATTCAGTACTTC. Its protein is CASSFLKNIQYF.

This clone was seen repeatedly, ten times or more. This chain links TRBV4-1 with TRBJ2-7; TRBD2 agrees at 7 bases. The V segment lost 0 bases and the J segment 9 bases; nucleotides outside the gene matches: 5. The germline V gene has CDR1 MGHRA and CDR2 YSYEKL. This CDR3 is 13 amino acids long. The CDR3 nucleotides read TGCGCCAGCAGCCAAGATGGCGGGGGTTGGCAGTACTTC. Its translation: CASSQDGGGWQYF.

The rearrangement uses TRBV29-1 and TRBJ1-1; D remains ambiguous. Germline CDR1 and CDR2: SQVTM and ANQGSEA. The CDR3 consists of 13 residues. Trimming took 4 bases from V and 5 from J, leaving 14 bases between them. The CDR3 loop reads CSVGRHLRTEAFF. CDR3 nucleotide sequence: TGCAGCGTTGGCCGGCACCTGAGGACTGAAGCTTTCTTT.

J is TRBJ2-5 and V is TRBV6-1; 7 positions agree with TRBD1. The trim removed 1 base at V and 5 bases at J, leaving 4 bases unmatched. This CDR3 region has 14 residues. Germline-derived CDR1 and CDR2 are MNHNS and SASEGT. For the CDR3, the DNA is TGTGCCAGCAGTGAAGGACAGGGTGTGGAGACCCAGTACTTC. The encoded protein is CASSEGQGVETQYF.

The chain combines TRBV7-9 with TRBJ1-2; no definite D call. The CDR3 runs to 15 residues. CDR1 is SEHNR, CDR2 FQNEAQ, per germline (reference sequence). The V gene lost 1 base and the J gene lost 6 bases, with 15 bases spanning the gap. The CDR3 nucleotides read TGTGCCAGCAGCTTAGTTTTGGAGCGGGGTCATGGCTACACCTTC. This encodes CASSLVLERGHGYTF.

This clone was seen only a few times. V and J are TRBV7-9 and TRBJ1-2; perhaps TRBD1 as D (6 bases). CDR1 and CDR2 from the germline V gene are SEHNR and FQNEAQ (reference sequence). CDR3 size: 14 residues. Trimming took 4 bases from V and 1 from J, leaving 10 bases between them. In nucleotides, the CDR3 is TGTGCCAGCAGCTCGCTACAGGGTAACTATGGCTACACCTTC. It specifies CASSSLQGNYGYTF.

The chain recombines TRBV7-2 with TRBJ2-2; 7 bases fit TRBD1. The CDR3 loop spans 14 amino acids. Germline V lookup: CDR1 SGHTA, CDR2 FQGNSA. Unmatched junction bases numbered 6, after V lost 5 bases and J lost 6 bases. The CDR3 sequence is CASSDRDSSGELFF. The CDR3 region has the DNA TGTGCCAGCAGCGACCGGGACAGCTCCGGGGAGCTGTTTTTT.

V usage is TRBV14 and J usage is TRBJ2-5, with D possibly TRBD1 on 5 matching bases. This CDR3 is built from 14 residues. V was trimmed by 4 bases and J by 5 bases, leaving 14 bases between them. Looked up from germline, CDR1 is SGHDN and CDR2 is FVKESK. CDR3 DNA: TGTGCCAGCAGCCCAGGGTGGGGCGGTGAGACCCAGTACTTC. It encodes CASSPGWGGETQYF.

This clone was detected once. One end of the junction does not line up with germline, which may come from a read error. V and J are TRBV13 and TRBJ2-7; the D gene is possibly TRBD1 (5 bases). The CDR3 has 13 residues. Germline CDR1 reads PRHDT; CDR2 reads FYEKMQ (reference sequence). Written as DNA, the CDR3 is TGTGCCAGCAGTTTAGACAGCCCCTACGAGCAGTACTTC. This gives the protein CASSLDSPYEQYF.

The V and J genes are TRBV5-8 and TRBJ1-2; 7 nucleotides align to TRBD1. J lost 8 bases, V lost 6 bases, and 10 bases had no gene match. Germline V CDR1 and CDR2: SGHTS, YDEGEE. CDR3 length: 13 residues. CDR3 residues: CASIPNRGGGYTF. CDR3 bases: TGTGCCAGCATCCCAAACAGGGGAGGCGGCTACACCTTC.

This chain connects TRBV5-6 to TRBJ1-3, with D unclear. Trimming shortened V by 2 bases and J by 1 base, and 7 bases separated the two germline ends. The CDR3 runs to 14 residues. Germline CDR1 and CDR2: SGHDT and YYEEEE. The CDR3 region has the DNA TGTGCCAGCAGCTTTGGGAGGTCTGGAAACACCATATATTTT. This codes for CASSFGRSGNTIYF.